The text below deals with one TCR beta chain. These data originate in a study of OX40 agonist ivuxolimab in advanced cancers. Germline assignment: CDR1 MDHEN and CDR2 SYDVKM. The germline V and J ends were trimmed by 2 bases and 0 bases, with 12 bases remaining between them. The CDR3 length is 16 residues. This table comes from immunoSEQ multiplex PCR, and its TCRdb copy is limited to in-frame clones, with some not included. The profile covers tens of thousands of clones, with about 86% appearing a single time and about a fifth taken by the ten largest. The receptor's source is an adult with an advanced solid tumor such as melanoma, head and neck, liver or kidney cancer. Material: CD4+ or CD8+ T cells sorted from blood, obtained in a trial of the OX40 agonist ivuxolimab. The rearrangement links TRBV28 to TRBJ2-3, with D perhaps TRBD2 (6 bases). The CDR3 here is CASSLGDGGSTDTQYF. As DNA, the CDR3 is TGTGCCAGCAGTTTAGGGGACGGGGGAAGCACAGATACGCAGTATTTT.